The 32 T cell receptor beta chains listed next were all sequenced from one sample in a study of Graves' ophthalmopathy and Graves' hyperthyroidism. Amplification of TCR beta CDR3 regions used RNA transcripts. An opening RT-PCR round employed HTBI primers and preceded a second-round multiplex PCR. TCRdb re-called the multiplex PCR reads with MiXCR, one entry per CDR3 protein. The profile shows fewer than 250,000 distinct CDR3 sequences, 25% to 30% of them singletons. Source material: peripheral blood. These receptors were obtained from a man aged 45-65 years with Graves' ophthalmopathy.

This clonotype has more than one count but fewer than ten. The chain recombines TRBV12-3 or TRBV12-4 with TRBJ1-2, with D possibly TRBD1 on 5 matching bases. This CDR3 is 13 amino acids long. The V end lost 6 bases, the J end lost 1 base, and 9 bases lay between the germline ends. The CDR3 spells CASSTTDNYGYTF. The CDR3 DNA is TGTGCCAGCAGCACGACAGATAACTATGGCTACACCTTC.

This clonotype was counted at least ten times. The chain combines TRBV19 with TRBJ1-5; D is ambiguous. Germline CDR1 reads LNHDA; CDR2 reads SQIVND (reference sequence). The CDR3 loop spans 13 amino acids. V was trimmed by 3 bases and J by 8 bases, leaving 11 bases between them. This CDR3 reads CASSMGKLEPQHF. DNA of the CDR3: TGTGCCAGTAGTATGGGAAAGTTGGAGCCCCAGCATTTT.

This chain connects TRBV30 to TRBJ1-1; TRBD1 is a possible D gene (5 bases). V lost 0 bases and J 1 base, leaving 12 bases between the germline ends. CDR3 size: 15 residues. Germline-derived CDR1 and CDR2 are GTSNPN and SVGIG (reference sequence). The CDR3 sequence: CAWSVGFGANTEAFF. The CDR3 bases are TGTGCCTGGAGTGTAGGGTTTGGGGCGAACACTGAAGCTTTCTTT.

This clonotype was counted at least ten times. The chain combines TRBV13 with TRBJ1-2, with D possibly matching TRBD1 (5 bases). Trimming left V 5 bases short and J 3 bases short, with 19 bases between. The V gene's germline CDR1 is PRHDT and CDR2 FYEKMQ (reference sequence). This CDR3 comprises 16 residues. Here the CDR3 reads CASSSRQRGDYYGYTF. DNA of the CDR3: TGTGCCAGCAGCAGCCGACAGCGGGGGGATTACTATGGCTACACCTTC.

This clonotype was observed many times. The chain recombines TRBV12-3 or TRBV12-4 with TRBJ2-5; 8 bases map to TRBD1. Losses at the gene ends were 7 bases for V and 3 bases for J; bases not matched to a gene: 4. The CDR3 is made up of 13 amino acids. The CDR3 bases are TGTGCCAGCAAACTACAGGGGGAAGAGACCCAGTACTTC. Translated, it gives CASKLQGEETQYF.

This clonotype was counted many times. J is TRBJ1-1 and V is TRBV4-3; the D gene is possibly TRBD1 (5 bases). The CDR3 sequence is 15 residues long. V was cut by 1 base and J by 12 bases, with 21 bases left in between. Germline loops: CDR1 LGHNA, CDR2 YSLEER. The CDR3 DNA is TGCGCCAGCAGCCAAGTTACGGGGGGAAACGAGGTCCCTTTCTTT. Its translation is CASSQVTGGNEVPFF.

There are many counts of this clonotype. V usage is TRBV20-1 and J usage is TRBJ2-5, with a possible D match to TRBD1 (6 bases). From germline, CDR1 is DFQATT and CDR2 SNEGSKA (reference sequence). The CDR3 has 13 residues. V gave up 5 bases and J gave up 1 base, with 11 bases separating them. CDR3 in amino acids: CSAPRDIQETQYF. CDR3 coding DNA: TGCAGTGCTCCCCGGGACATCCAAGAGACCCAGTACTTC.

This clonotype came up many times. The rearrangement links TRBV6-5 to TRBJ2-7; 8 nucleotides agree with TRBD1. The CDR3 is 14 amino acids. In germline, CDR1 is MNHEY, CDR2 SVGAGI. Losses at the gene ends were 7 bases for V and 2 bases for J; bases not matched to a gene: 7. This CDR3 is CASTRDRSAYEQYF. The CDR3 nucleotides read TGTGCCAGCACCAGGGACAGGTCAGCCTACGAGCAGTACTTC.

The chain joins TRBV6-1 to TRBJ1-5, with 8 bases that match TRBD1. Looked up from germline, CDR1 is MNHNS and CDR2 is SASEGT. The junction had 8 bases not matched to a gene; V was cut back by 6 bases and J by 4 bases. The CDR3 contains 15 residues. Here the CDR3 DNA reads TGTGCCAGCAGAGGGACAGGTGGGGTGAATCAGCCCCAGCATTTT. Its protein product is CASRGTGGVNQPQHF.

This clonotype has a count of ten or more. CDR3 in amino acids: CAWSVNSRTGHQPQHF. CDR3 nucleotide sequence: TGTGCCTGGAGTGTAAATTCCCGGACAGGCCATCAGCCCCAGCATTTT. The chain joins TRBV30 to TRBJ1-5, with TRBD1 identical over 7 bases. The CDR3 runs 16 residues. Germline CDR1 is GTSNPN and CDR2 is SVGIG (reference sequence). The ends lost 0 bases at V and 5 bases at J; junction bases unmatched: 10.

To note about this clonotype: The junction shows a germline mismatch at one end, possibly a read error. The V call is TRBV28, the J call TRBJ2-5; D is possibly TRBD1 or TRBD2 (5 bases each). The CDR3 extends over 14 amino acids. Germline V CDR1 and CDR2: MDHEN, SYDVKM. CDR3 DNA: TGTGCCAGCAGTTTTCAGCTACTTGTTGGGACCCAGCACTTC. Its protein is CASSFQLLVGTQHF.

This clonotype appeared many times. V usage is TRBV18 and J usage is TRBJ2-3; the D gene is possibly TRBD2 (5 bases). Germline loops: CDR1 KGHSH, CDR2 LQKENI. The CDR3 is 15 residues long. Trimming took 4 bases from V and 2 from J, leaving 13 bases between them. Here the CDR3 reads CASSLRRGLTDTQYF. CDR3 sequence (DNA): TGTGCCAGCTCACTGAGGCGCGGACTCACAGATACGCAGTATTTT.

This clonotype was observed at least ten times. The rearrangement joins TRBV6-2 or TRBV6-3 to TRBJ2-5; 10 positions match TRBD2. The CDR3 is 15 amino acids. The ends lost 5 bases at V and 5 bases at J; junction bases unmatched: 8. The germline V gene has CDR1 MNHEY and CDR2 SVGEGT. CDR3 region: CASSKLAGVTETQYF. DNA for the CDR3: TGTGCCAGCAGTAAGCTAGCGGGAGTGACTGAGACCCAGTACTTC.

The chain combines TRBV28 with TRBJ2-5; possible D gene TRBD2, 6 bases. V was trimmed by 5 bases and J by 2 bases, leaving 18 bases between them. The CDR3 is made up of 16 amino acids. Germline lookup yields CDR1 MDHEN and CDR2 SYDVKM. As DNA, the CDR3 is TGTGCCAGCAGTCCAACGCAGGTGGGGGGTCAAGAGACCCAGTACTTC. Its translation: CASSPTQVGGQETQYF.

At least ten counts were recorded for this clonotype. The chain couples TRBV11-2 to TRBJ1-6, with TRBD1 identical over 8 bases. Germline CDR1 is SGHAT and CDR2 is FQNNGV. J lost 2 bases, V lost 5 bases, and 5 bases had no gene match. CDR3 length equals 16 residues. CDR3 sequence: CASSLQGATYNSPLHF. The CDR3 region has the DNA TGTGCCAGCAGCCTCCAGGGGGCCACCTATAATTCACCCCTCCACTTT.

This rearrangement joins TRBV12-3 or TRBV12-4 to TRBJ1-5; no clear D. Deletions cut 5 bases from V and 7 bases from J, with 9 bases between. This CDR3 has 12 amino acids. DNA of the CDR3: TGTGCCAGCAGTGAAGCGCTCCAGCCCCAGCATTTT. Translating gives CASSEALQPQHF.

V is TRBV19 and J is TRBJ1-5; 7 positions match TRBD1. Per germline, CDR1 LNHDA and CDR2 SQIVND (reference sequence). The CDR3 sequence is 15 residues long. The J segment lost 0 bases and the V segment lost 4 bases, leaving 3 bases of the junction unmatched. The CDR3 is CASSTTGSSNQPQHF. The CDR3 DNA is TGTGCCAGTAGTACGACAGGGAGTAGCAATCAGCCCCAGCATTTT. Combining the CDR3 with reference TRBV19 and TRBJ1-5 gives the whole variable domain DGGITQSPKYLFRKEGQNVTLSCEQNLNHDAMYWYRQDPGQGLRLIYYSQIVNDFQKGDIAEGYSVSREKKESFPLTVTSAQKNPTAFYLCASSTTGSSNQPQHFGDGTRLSIL.

This clonotype was detected many times. The CDR3 protein is CASSQRQLVGELFF. CDR3 DNA: TGCGCCAGCAGCCAAAGGCAGTTGGTCGGGGAGCTGTTTTTT. J is TRBJ2-2 and V is TRBV4-3; no definite D call. V lost 2 bases, J lost 7 bases, and 11 bases lay in between. CDR3 length: 14 amino acids. Looked up from germline, CDR1 is LGHNA and CDR2 is YSLEER.

There are many counts of this clonotype. This chain uses TRBV28 with TRBJ2-7, with D possibly TRBD1 on 6 matching bases. From germline, CDR1 is MDHEN and CDR2 SYDVKM. This CDR3 contains 18 residues. With 5 bases removed from V and 2 bases from J, the gap between germline ends came to 25 bases. CDR3 nucleotide sequence: TGTGCCAGCAGTCCCCTTTGGACAGTTCCACAAGCCACCTACGAGCAGTACTTC. It yields the protein CASSPLWTVPQATYEQYF.

V and J are TRBV28 and TRBJ2-2; D perhaps matches TRBD2 (5 bases). The CDR3 spans 15 residues. Per germline, CDR1 MDHEN and CDR2 SYDVKM. V lost 5 bases to trimming and J lost 4 bases, with 14 bases between them. CDR3 in amino acids: CASSPGDAFTGELFF. The CDR3 region has the DNA TGTGCCAGCAGTCCCGGGGATGCATTCACCGGGGAGCTGTTTTTT. Together with reference TRBV28 and TRBJ2-2, the CDR3 gives the full variable domain: DVKVTQSSRYLVKRTGEKVFLECVQDMDHENMFWYRQDPGLGLRLIYFSYDVKMKEKGDIPEGYSVSREKKERFSLILESASTNQTSMYLCASSPGDAFTGELFFGEGSRLTVL.

CDR3 protein: CASSQGTFAGNTIYF. CDR3 DNA sequence: TGCGCCAGCAGCCAGGGAACATTTGCTGGAAACACCATATATTTT. This chain uses TRBV4-3 with TRBJ1-3; D is unresolved. The CDR3 contains 15 residues. Trimming shortened V by 3 bases and J by 2 bases, and 11 bases separated the two germline ends. Germline CDR1 and CDR2: LGHNA and YSLEER.

This clonotype has a count of ten or more. V and J are TRBV4-3 and TRBJ2-2; D call uncertain. The ends were cut back, 5 bases at V and 1 base at J, with 14 bases in the middle. CDR1 is LGHNA, CDR2 YSLEER, per germline. The CDR3 is made up of 16 amino acids. CDR3: CASSYYIALNTGELFF. DNA for the CDR3: TGCGCCAGCAGCTACTACATTGCCCTGAACACCGGGGAGCTGTTTTTT.

This clonotype was seen repeatedly, ten times or more. A single base separates this from a much larger clone, so it may be a read error. The chain employs TRBV6-1 and TRBJ2-7; no clear D gene. The CDR3 covers 12 residues. Germline CDR1 and CDR2: MNHNS and SASEGT. The V gene lost 6 bases and the J gene lost 2 bases, with 8 bases spanning the gap. CDR3 protein: CASSTEAYEQYF. CDR3 coding DNA: TGTGCCAGCAGCACAGAAGCCTACGAGCAGTACTTC.

The table lists this clonotype with a count of one. V usage is TRBV12-3 or TRBV12-4 and J usage is TRBJ2-7, with D perhaps matching TRBD2 (5 bases). V lost 5 bases and J lost 0, with 14 bases in between. This CDR3 has 15 residues. Written as DNA, the CDR3 is TGTGCCAGCAGTCGAGGACTCCCGAGCTCCTACGAGCAGTACTTC. It is translated as CASSRGLPSSYEQYF.

V and J are TRBV6-1 and TRBJ2-4, with D unclear. CDR3 length: 10 residues. Trimming left V 2 bases short and J 10 bases short, with 3 bases between. The germline V gene has CDR1 MNHNS and CDR2 SASEGT. DNA of the CDR3: TGTGCCAGCAGTGAACCTATTCAGTACTTC. It encodes CASSEPIQYF.

At least ten counts were recorded for this clonotype. The V call is TRBV6-5, the J call TRBJ2-7, with D perhaps matching TRBD2 (6 bases). V lost 6 bases and J lost 5, with 14 bases in between. Germline V gene data show CDR1 as MNHEY and CDR2 as SVGAGI. The CDR3 extends over 13 amino acids. This chain's CDR3 is CASRTGWGDEQYF. CDR3 in DNA: TGTGCCAGCAGAACCGGGTGGGGGGACGAGCAGTACTTC.

V gene TRBV12-5 combines with J gene TRBJ2-3; TRBD2 matches at 10 bases. V lost 3 bases and J lost 3; bases outside the gene matches: 9. The CDR3 spans 17 residues. From germline, CDR1 is LGHNT and CDR2 FRNRAP. DNA for the CDR3: TGTGCTAGTGGTTTATCGAGCGGGAGGGCCACAACAGATACGCAGTATTTT. This sequence encodes CASGLSSGRATTDTQYF.

The sample holds many counts of this clonotype. This sequence joins TRBV28 and TRBJ2-7, with TRBD2 as a possible D gene (5 bases). The ends were cut back, 4 bases at V and 2 bases at J, with 9 bases in the middle. This CDR3 comprises 13 residues. From germline, CDR1 is MDHEN and CDR2 SYDVKM. The CDR3 loop is CASSSRLTYEQYF. CDR3 coding DNA: TGTGCCAGCAGTTCGCGACTAACCTACGAGCAGTACTTC.

This clonotype was seen many times. The chain has TRBV10-1 and TRBJ2-6, with D tentatively TRBD2 (5 bases). Germline loops: CDR1 WNHNN, CDR2 SYGVQD (reference sequence). The length of the CDR3 is 14 residues. V gave up 6 bases and J gave up 6 bases, with 12 bases separating them. The CDR3 region has the DNA TGCGCCAGCAGCCGGGGTCCGGAGGCCAACGTCCTGACTTTC. Its translation: CASSRGPEANVLTF.

This clonotype appeared many times. The chain joins TRBV19 to TRBJ1-5; D unclear. The CDR3 consists of 17 residues. Trimming removed 0 bases from V and 5 bases from J, with 17 bases in between. CDR1 and CDR2 (germline): LNHDA, SQIVND (reference sequence). In DNA form, the CDR3 reads TGTGCCAGTAGTATAGATGCAGTATGGCCGCCGTATCAGCCCCAGCATTTT. It encodes CASSIDAVWPPYQPQHF. The full variable domain, its missing parts supplied by reference TRBV19 and TRBJ1-5, is DGGITQSPKYLFRKEGQNVTLSCEQNLNHDAMYWYRQDPGQGLRLIYYSQIVNDFQKGDIAEGYSVSREKKESFPLTVTSAQKNPTAFYLCASSIDAVWPPYQPQHFGDGTRLSIL.

Ten or more counts support this clonotype. The rearrangement uses TRBV19 and TRBJ2-4, with no clear D. Germline V lookup: CDR1 LNHDA, CDR2 SQIVND (reference sequence). The CDR3 is 14 residues long. V was pared by 7 bases and J by 0 bases, with 10 bases between. In DNA, the CDR3 is TGTGCCAGTAATACAAGTGGAGCCAAAAACATTCAGTACTTC. Translation gives CASNTSGAKNIQYF.

The chain has TRBV7-8 and TRBJ2-7, with D unclear. The CDR3 has 15 residues. Trimming removed 6 bases from V and 4 bases from J, with 19 bases in between. Germline V gene sequence: CDR1 SGHVS, CDR2 FQNEAQ. The CDR3 nucleotides are TGTGCCAGCAGTTTTGGCTTCCACAGAGAATACGAGCAGTACTTC. Residues: CASSFGFHREYEQYF.